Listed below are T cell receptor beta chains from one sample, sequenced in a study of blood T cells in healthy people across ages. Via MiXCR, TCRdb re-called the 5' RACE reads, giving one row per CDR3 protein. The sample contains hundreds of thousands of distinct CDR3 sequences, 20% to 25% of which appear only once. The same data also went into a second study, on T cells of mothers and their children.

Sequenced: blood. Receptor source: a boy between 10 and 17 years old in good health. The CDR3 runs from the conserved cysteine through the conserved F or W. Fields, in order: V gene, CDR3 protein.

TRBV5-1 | CASSYDGPNTGELFF
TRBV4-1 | CASSPEKETQSF
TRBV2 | CASSLQREGANTGELFF
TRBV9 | CASSVGGHNEQFF
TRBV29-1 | CSVVGVNTEAFF
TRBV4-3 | CASSREMLDRVPGELFF
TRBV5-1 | CASSLKGQFNTGELFF
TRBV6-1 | CASKRETQYF
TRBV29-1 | CSVDQTVGWGETQYF
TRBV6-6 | CASSYSGDIYEQYF
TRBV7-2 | CASSLVSGGLETQYF
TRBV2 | CASSEAGASYTF
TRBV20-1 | CSARRGDHNGYTF
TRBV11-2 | CASRPHAGTSGKISYNEQFF
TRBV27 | CASSPRVRVYEQYF
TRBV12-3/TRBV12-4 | CASSSRSGLRNEQFF
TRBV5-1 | CASSSTRDRGVEQYF
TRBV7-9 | CASSLGLGSKNIQYF
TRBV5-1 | CASSLGTGGRGKKNEKLFF
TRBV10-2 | CASTPDRVKGEQYF
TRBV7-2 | CASSLAKLQGADTQYF
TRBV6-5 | CASSPRTSGDYEQYF
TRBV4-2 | CASSQGWDSQETQYF
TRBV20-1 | CSQASQNTGELFF
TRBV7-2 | CASSSKDSQETQYF
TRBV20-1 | CSAVTDRGLANYGYTF
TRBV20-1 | CSVGEQFF
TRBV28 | CASSPLWWVNGYTF
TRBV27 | CASMAQSSYEQYF
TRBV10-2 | CASSPGLVRNEQFF
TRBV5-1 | CASSFPQGAPNTGELFF
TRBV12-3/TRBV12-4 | CASSRSTDAQYF
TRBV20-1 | CSAPRTSGRETQYF
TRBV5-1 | CASSFHERGPTYNEQFF
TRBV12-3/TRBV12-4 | CASSFSGVGSPLHF
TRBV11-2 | CASSSSGRAVNEQFF
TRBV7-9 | CASSLAQRAYEQYF
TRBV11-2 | CASSHRGAYEQYF
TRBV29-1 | CSVQEINGETQYF